The clone carrying this TCR beta chain was picked up a small number of times. The V gene end was trimmed by 5 bases and the J gene end by 5 bases; junction bases not matched to a gene: 6. The germline gives CDR1 MNHEY, CDR2 SVGAGI. This CDR3 contains 14 residues. PCR employed 60 Vbeta and 13 Jbeta primers. The table came from immunoSEQ multiplex PCR; TCRdb's copy has only in-frame clones and leaves some out. The table includes about 120,000 clones, about 81% detected once. The entry originates in a study of cytomegalovirus exposure and HLA in healthy donors. The rearrangement uses TRBV6-5 and TRBJ1-2; 9 nucleotides line up with TRBD1. Sequences were obtained from PBMCs. The sequence came from a middle-aged man in good health and CMV-seronegative. The chain's CDR3 is CASSRLGTGYGYTF. The DNA for the CDR3 is TGTGCCAGCAGTAGACTCGGGACAGGGTATGGCTACACCTTC.